This T cell receptor beta chain was sequenced during a study of blood T cell repertoires in COVID-19. The wider study: Samples taken during acute and convalescent COVID-19 were collected in the United States, Italy and Spain. The cDNA or gDNA used as material had been derived from T cells, B-cell-depleted T cells, or PBMCs.

Per the original methods: Counts of nucleated cells, estimated from reference gene primer amplification, were obtained. Assay used: immunoSEQ multiplex PCR; TCRdb lists only in-frame clones, some missing. The V and J calls and the clone size are those of that table, but D and trimming were determined from the DNA. The table lists tens of thousands of clones, nearly 90% of them singletons, with approximately 1.5% in the top ten. CDR1 is SGHRS, CDR2 YFSETQ, per germline. Trimming removed 2 bases from V and 0 bases from J, with 8 bases in between. This CDR3 region has 14 residues. Sequencing was done on a sample of peripheral blood. This receptor was taken from a man in his 60s with acute or convalescent COVID-19. The V gene is TRBV5-1, the J gene TRBJ1-1, with no clear D. CDR3 DNA sequence: TGCGCCAGCAGCTTTGGCACAGTGAACACTGAAGCTTTCTTT. It codes for CASSFGTVNTEAFF.